The rows below give T cell receptor beta chains drawn from one sample of a study of monozygotic twins with inflammatory bowel disease. TCRdb reanalyzed the 5' RACE reads and collapses them to one entry per CDR3 protein, without DNA. Here the sample table reports nearly 450,000 distinct CDR3 sequences. Sequenced input: blood. The source is a human donor with ulcerative colitis or Crohn's disease, or a healthy co-twin of an affected twin (not recorded which). Both conserved end residues are part of each CDR3. Each record gives: V gene, J gene, CDR3 protein.

TRBV7-9	TRBJ1-2	CASSLLPGQGASYGYTF
TRBV5-1	TRBJ1-4	CASSFGQGEKLFF
TRBV6-5	TRBJ2-7	CASSYGSEQYF
TRBV28	TRBJ2-7	CASSPRWRTYEQYF
TRBV5-1	TRBJ1-1	CASTRDTQKNTEAFF
TRBV30	TRBJ2-1	CAWSFGGGNNEQFF
TRBV5-6	TRBJ2-1	CASSGQLAGGREQFF
TRBV7-2	TRBJ1-3	CASSTGTGGNTIYF
TRBV29-1	TRBJ2-1	CSVRTQGARGNEQFF
TRBV7-9	TRBJ2-7	CASSPVGTYEQYF
TRBV25-1	TRBJ2-1	CASSGVGIGNEQFF
TRBV20-1	TRBJ2-3	CSARMGQGVTDTQYF
TRBV11-2	TRBJ1-2	CASGGGSYGYTF
TRBV12-3/TRBV12-4	TRBJ1-2	CASSLDRISNYGYTF
TRBV5-1	TRBJ2-1	CASSLSLSDHLGYNEQFF
TRBV5-1	TRBJ2-7	CASTWGLAGAYEQYF
TRBV6-2/TRBV6-3	TRBJ2-7	CASSYRFGEQYF
TRBV5-1	TRBJ2-5	CASSLGQGQETQYF
TRBV11-1	TRBJ1-6	CASSLVWGNSPLHF
TRBV6-1	TRBJ2-1	CASSEAGTRYNEQFF
TRBV6-1	TRBJ2-7	CASRQTRGSSGYEQYF
TRBV6-2/TRBV6-3	TRBJ1-6	CASSYQISPLHF
TRBV4-2	TRBJ2-3	CASSQELENTDTQYF
TRBV20-1	TRBJ2-3	CSARDPKASPDTQYF
TRBV6-5	TRBJ1-2	CASSYGQGQYGYTF
TRBV29-1	TRBJ2-3	CSAEESTDTQYF
TRBV15	TRBJ2-1	CATSVPMGGGTNNEQFF
TRBV7-9	TRBJ2-5	CASSLYGGSPFQETQYF
TRBV6-5	TRBJ1-1	CASSPQTNTEAFF
TRBV28	TRBJ2-7	CASSLGAGPFEQYF
TRBV5-1	TRBJ2-4	CASSLGGTTKNIQYF
TRBV27	TRBJ1-6	CAARRDSYNSPLHF
TRBV6-1	TRBJ2-3	CASIKDRQGPRDTQYF
TRBV7-9	TRBJ2-1	CASSLTGRMNEQFF
TRBV3-1	TRBJ2-3	CASSQVRTDTQYF
TRBV5-6	TRBJ1-4	CASSLQASGEKLFF
TRBV9	TRBJ2-2	CASSVVGETGELFF
TRBV4-2	TRBJ1-5	CASSQVVGGNQPQHF
TRBV3-1	TRBJ1-2	CASSQVGSTSSHGYTF
TRBV14	TRBJ2-1	CASSQGGGPKGLNEQFF